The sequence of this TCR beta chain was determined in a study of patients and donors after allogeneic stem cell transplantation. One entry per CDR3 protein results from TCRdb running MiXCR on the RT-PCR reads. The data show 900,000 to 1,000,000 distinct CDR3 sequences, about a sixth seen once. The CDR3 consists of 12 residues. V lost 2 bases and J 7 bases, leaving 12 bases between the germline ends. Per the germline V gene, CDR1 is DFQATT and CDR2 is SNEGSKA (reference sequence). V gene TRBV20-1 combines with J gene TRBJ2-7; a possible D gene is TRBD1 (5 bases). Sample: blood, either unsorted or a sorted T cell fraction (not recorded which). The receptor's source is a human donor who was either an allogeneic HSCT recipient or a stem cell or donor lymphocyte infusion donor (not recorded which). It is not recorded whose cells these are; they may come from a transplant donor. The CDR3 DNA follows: TGCAGTGCTAGACAGGGAACAAGGGAGCAGTACTTC. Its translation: CSARQGTREQYF.